This TCR beta chain was found in a study of T cell repertoires in cytomegalovirus infection. Turning to the study itself: Carrying CMV and the relevant HLA type showed in public TCR beta signatures. Whole-study findings and limits: The ex vivo response was dominated by HLA-C-restricted CMV-specific TCR beta clonotypes.

MiXCR was run by TCRdb on the reads, yielding one entry per CDR3 protein. Of a few hundred thousand distinct CDR3 sequences listed, 17% were seen once; the top ten hold 12%. This clonotype was recorded many times. The antigen is not known. This sequence was found in a human donor in good health (CMV status not recorded). Some clones in this sample may be carry-over from other donors' samples. Sample: PBMCs.

The CDR3 DNA reads as TGCGCCAGCTCCCAAAGCACTGCAACTAATGAAAAACTGTTTTTT. Translation: CASSQSTATNEKLFF. V usage is TRBV4-3 and J usage is TRBJ1-4; D gene ambiguous. The CDR3 loop spans 15 amino acids. Looked up from germline, CDR1 is LGHNA and CDR2 is YSLEER. V gave up 8 bases and J gave up 0 bases, with 13 bases separating them.